The 9 T cell receptor beta chains in this list originate from one sample, sequenced in a study. In TCRdb, the RT-PCR reads were re-called with MiXCR into one record per CDR3 protein. The sample comprises about 680,000 distinct CDR3 sequences, over 12% of which are singletons, and 3.6% rests with the top ten. Sequencing input: memory CD4+ T cells from blood. All receptors come from a female donor in good health, serving as a healthy control.

In its sample, this clonotype was seen a few times. The chain is built from TRBV7-9 and TRBJ2-5, with D maybe TRBD1 (7 bases). This CDR3 has 16 amino acids. V lost 3 bases, J lost 2 bases, and 16 bases lay in between. CDR1 SEHNR and CDR2 FQNEAQ come from the germline V gene (reference sequence). CDR3 amino acids: CASSFGLSGGQETQYF. Written as DNA, the CDR3 is TGTGCCAGCAGCTTTGGTTTGTCAGGGGGGCAAGAGACCCAGTACTTC.

This chain uses TRBV20-1 with TRBJ1-1; D not certain. Germline V gene data show CDR1 as DFQATT and CDR2 as SNEGSKA (reference sequence). The length of the CDR3 is 11 residues. V was cut by 7 bases and J by 5 bases, with 11 bases left in between. As DNA, the CDR3 is TGCAGTGTGTTGCCCCGGACTGAAGCTTTCTTT. Protein: CSVLPRTEAFF.

There are a few counts of this clonotype. V is TRBV6-5 and J is TRBJ2-7; 7 nucleotides match TRBD2. V was clipped by 2 bases and J by 0 bases; unmatched bases: 10. The CDR3 length is 17 residues. Germline CDR1 is MNHEY and CDR2 is SVGAGI. The chain's CDR3 is CASSYAASGVDSYEQYF. The CDR3 nucleotides are TGTGCCAGCAGTTACGCCGCGAGCGGGGTTGACTCCTACGAGCAGTACTTC.

This clonotype was seen repeatedly, ten times or more. The chain couples TRBV20-1 to TRBJ1-1; D not certain. The CDR3 has 14 residues. Germline values: CDR1 DFQATT, CDR2 SNEGSKA (reference sequence). V dropped 0 bases and J dropped 2 bases, with 10 bases sitting between them. CDR3 loop: CSARDFPANTEAFF. The CDR3 DNA reads as TGCAGTGCTAGAGACTTTCCGGCCAACACTGAAGCTTTCTTT.

The rearrangement joins TRBV9 to TRBJ2-1; 10 bases map to TRBD1. The J segment lost 5 bases and the V segment lost 3 bases, leaving 2 bases of the junction unmatched. Germline V CDR1 and CDR2: SGDLS, YYNGEE. The length of the CDR3 is 14 residues. The CDR3 DNA reads as TGTGCCAGCAGCGCGGGACAGGGGAACAATGAGCAGTTCTTC. It translates to CASSAGQGNNEQFF.

The V gene is TRBV28, the J gene TRBJ2-3, with D possibly called TRBD1 or TRBD2 (5 bases each). V was cut by 7 bases and J by 2 bases, with 19 bases left in between. The CDR3 is 16 residues long. Germline assignment: CDR1 MDHEN and CDR2 SYDVKM. The CDR3 here is CASNRGDDGITDTQYF. As DNA, the CDR3 is TGTGCCAGCAACCGAGGGGATGACGGGATCACAGATACGCAGTATTTT.

This clonotype was detected ten times or more. This rearrangement joins TRBV20-1 to TRBJ2-5; the match to TRBD2 covers 9 bases. The ends lost 6 bases at V and 4 bases at J; junction bases unmatched: 15. This CDR3 spans 16 amino acids. From germline, CDR1 is DFQATT and CDR2 SNEGSKA (reference sequence). CDR3 amino acids: CSAFLSTSGEGETQYF. CDR3 DNA: TGCAGTGCCTTTCTTTCGACTAGCGGAGAGGGAGAGACCCAGTACTTC.

The rearrangement links TRBV2 to TRBJ2-5; D perhaps matches TRBD1 (6 bases). In germline, CDR1 is SNHLY, CDR2 FYNNEI. Trimming removed 8 bases from V and 4 bases from J, with 11 bases in between. The CDR3 has 12 amino acids. CDR3 amino acids: CASGSRGETQYF. CDR3 DNA sequence: TGTGCCAGCGGCAGCAGGGGAGAGACCCAGTACTTC.

This chain connects TRBV7-2 to TRBJ2-7, with 10 bases aligning to TRBD1. CDR1 and CDR2 from the germline V gene are SGHTA and FQGNSA. With V trimmed by 5 bases and J by 4 bases, 8 bases remained unmatched. This CDR3 spans 15 amino acids. CDR3 nucleotide sequence: TGTGCCAGCAGCCAACAGGGACAGGGGCTATACGAGCAGTACTTC. Translating gives CASSQQGQGLYEQYF.